These T cell receptor beta chains were read from a single sample in a study of control samples from healthy donors and cancer patients. Profiled with immunoSEQ multiplex PCR; TCRdb holds only in-frame clones, not every one. The table records about 120,000 clones, roughly 95% of them present only once. What was sequenced was blood. Receptors were obtained from a man aged 25 to 40 in good health. Both conserved end residues are part of each CDR3. D genes are given only for firm matches. Clone size is stated in some rows and not others, as once, few, many or a class when expanded.

CDR3 protein | clone size | V gene | D gene
CASSQGLADYEQYF | once | TRBV4-3 | TRBD2
CASSLDGGVTDTQYF | once | TRBV11-3 | TRBD2
CASSPRAQNTGELFF | . | TRBV18 | .
CASSQYRTGNTEAFF | . | TRBV3-1/TRBV3-2 | .
CASSSGTGGYGYTF | . | TRBV6-2/TRBV6-3 | TRBD1
CATRGGAGGYTF | . | TRBV6-5 | .
CASSVRGGRNNEQFF | . | TRBV7-9 | TRBD2
CASSYSSPRLDEQYF | . | TRBV6-2/TRBV6-3 | .
CASSHTSGGTDTQYF | once | TRBV4-3 | TRBD2
CAISAFGQDNTGELFF | . | TRBV10-3 | TRBD1
CASSRRGNSPLHF | . | TRBV3-1/TRBV3-2 | .
CASSQDLRRGVNNSPLHF | . | TRBV3-1/TRBV3-2 | .
CASSIEGYGGHSQPQHF | . | TRBV19 | .
CASRSGGGYNEQFF | . | TRBV28 | TRBD1
CASSEPGGTGELFF | . | TRBV10-1 | TRBD2
CASSFAGNTEAFF | . | TRBV5-5 | .
CASSRAPPGQGRNGYTF | . | TRBV14 | TRBD1
CAWSGQGPSEQYF | . | TRBV30 | TRBD1
CASSQERGEAYNEQFF | . | TRBV4-2 | TRBD2
CASSLDLGTGNYNEQFF | . | TRBV5-4 | TRBD1
CASSYLAGGQETQYF | once | TRBV7-6 | TRBD2
CASSYTSNSPLHF | . | TRBV6-5 | .
CASSRTDSYNEQFF | . | TRBV4-3 | .
CASSGGTSYNEQFF | . | TRBV9 | .
CAWSVSGANNGYTF | . | TRBV30 | .
CASRGRLSYEQYF | . | TRBV2 | .
CASSQVRGSMNTEAFF | . | TRBV14 | .
CASSLSGTGATYNSPLHF | . | TRBV27 | TRBD1
CASSYGAGTVNQPQHF | . | TRBV6-2/TRBV6-3 | TRBD1
CASSPGDYGYTF | . | TRBV5-5 | .
CASSIRERSTEAFF | . | TRBV19 | .
CAWSPRPTWGPSNEQFF | . | TRBV30 | .
CATSSQGNYGYTF | . | TRBV19 | TRBD1
CAISETVAGQQPQHF | . | TRBV10-3 | .
CASSLVQVYSRGNQPQHF | . | TRBV5-4 | .
CASSYPLGGGDYGYTF | . | TRBV28 | .
CASSLGGSRILREQYF | . | TRBV5-1 | .
CASSLAGIAGDNEQFF | few | TRBV5-4 | TRBD2
CASSLADRTYEQYF | . | TRBV7-2 | TRBD1
CASSHSGGAADTQYF | . | TRBV4-2 | TRBD2
CASSPRGPDEQYF | . | TRBV18 | .
CASSQPLAGKETQYF | . | TRBV14 | TRBD2
CASSLDSFGELFF | . | TRBV7-2 | .
CASSQDLGTTTEAFF | once | TRBV4-3 | .
CASSPDQISGEQYF | . | TRBV6-2/TRBV6-3 | .
CASSPPWAGSPDTQYF | . | TRBV18 | .
CASSLMGAGGDTEAFF | . | TRBV4-1 | .
CASSRGLAKNIQYF | . | TRBV9 | .
CASSQDGGSGANVLTF | few | TRBV3-1/TRBV3-2 | .
CSVEAGGGAIQETQYF | . | TRBV29-1 | TRBD2
CASSAGGEQYF | . | TRBV28 | TRBD2
CATTPGTGYGYTF | . | TRBV19 | TRBD1
CASSPRSSGYNEQFF | . | TRBV3-1/TRBV3-2 | TRBD2